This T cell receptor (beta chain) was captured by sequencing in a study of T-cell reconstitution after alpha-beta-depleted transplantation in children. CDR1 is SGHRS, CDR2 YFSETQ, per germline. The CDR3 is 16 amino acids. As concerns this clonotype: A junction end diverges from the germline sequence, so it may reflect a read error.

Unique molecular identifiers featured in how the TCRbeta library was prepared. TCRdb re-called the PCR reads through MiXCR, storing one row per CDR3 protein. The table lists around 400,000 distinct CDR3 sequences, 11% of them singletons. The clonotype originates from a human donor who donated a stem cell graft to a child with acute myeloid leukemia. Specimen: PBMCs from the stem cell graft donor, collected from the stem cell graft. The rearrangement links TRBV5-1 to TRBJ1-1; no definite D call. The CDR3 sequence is CASSPRLRWANTEAFF. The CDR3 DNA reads TGCGCCAGCAGCCCCCGTTTACGGTGGGCGAACACTGAAGCTTTCTTC.